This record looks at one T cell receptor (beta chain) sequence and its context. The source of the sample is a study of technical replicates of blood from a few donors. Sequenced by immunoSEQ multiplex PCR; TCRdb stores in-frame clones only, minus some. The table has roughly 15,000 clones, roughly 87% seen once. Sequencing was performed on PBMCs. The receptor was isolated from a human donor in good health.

The CDR3 DNA reads as TGTGCCAGCAGCCGTACAGGGAACAATGAGCAGTTCTTC. Protein sequence: CASSRTGNNEQFF. This chain connects TRBV14 to TRBJ2-1, with a weak D call TRBD1 (6 bases). The CDR3 runs to 13 residues. Trimming took off 4 bases at V and 5 bases at J, with 9 bases between the two ends. From germline, CDR1 is SGHDN and CDR2 FVKESK.